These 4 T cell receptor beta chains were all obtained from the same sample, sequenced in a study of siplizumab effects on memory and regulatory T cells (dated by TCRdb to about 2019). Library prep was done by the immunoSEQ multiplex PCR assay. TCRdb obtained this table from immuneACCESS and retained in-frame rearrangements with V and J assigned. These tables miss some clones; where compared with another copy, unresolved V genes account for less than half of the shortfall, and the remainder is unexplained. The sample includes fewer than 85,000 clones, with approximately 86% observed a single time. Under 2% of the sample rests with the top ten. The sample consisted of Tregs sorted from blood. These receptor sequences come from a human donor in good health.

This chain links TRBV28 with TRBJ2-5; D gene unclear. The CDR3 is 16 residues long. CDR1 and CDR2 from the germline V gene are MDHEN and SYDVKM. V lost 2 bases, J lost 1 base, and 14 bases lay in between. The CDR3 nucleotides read TGTGCCAGCAGTTTACTACGGCCAATATCCCAAGAGACCCAGTACTTC. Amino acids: CASSLLRPISQETQYF.

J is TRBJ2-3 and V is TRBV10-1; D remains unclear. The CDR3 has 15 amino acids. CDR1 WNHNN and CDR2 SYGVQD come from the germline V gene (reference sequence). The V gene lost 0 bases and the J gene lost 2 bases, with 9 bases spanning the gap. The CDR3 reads CASSESPGTTDTQYF. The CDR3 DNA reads TGCGCCAGCAGTGAGTCCCCAGGAACCACAGATACGCAGTATTTT.

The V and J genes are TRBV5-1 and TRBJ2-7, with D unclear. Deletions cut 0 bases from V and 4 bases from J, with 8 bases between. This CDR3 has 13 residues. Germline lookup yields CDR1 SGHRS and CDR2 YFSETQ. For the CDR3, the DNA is TGCGCCAGCAGCTTGGGGGGTCTATACGAGCAGTACTTC. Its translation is CASSLGGLYEQYF.

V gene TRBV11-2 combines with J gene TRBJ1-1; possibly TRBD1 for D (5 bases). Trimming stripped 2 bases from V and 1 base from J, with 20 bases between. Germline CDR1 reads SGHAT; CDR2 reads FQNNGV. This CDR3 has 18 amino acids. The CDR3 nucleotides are TGTGCCAGCAGCTTACGAGTGACCCGGGGCGGCAGGAACACTGAAGCTTTCTTT. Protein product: CASSLRVTRGGRNTEAFF.